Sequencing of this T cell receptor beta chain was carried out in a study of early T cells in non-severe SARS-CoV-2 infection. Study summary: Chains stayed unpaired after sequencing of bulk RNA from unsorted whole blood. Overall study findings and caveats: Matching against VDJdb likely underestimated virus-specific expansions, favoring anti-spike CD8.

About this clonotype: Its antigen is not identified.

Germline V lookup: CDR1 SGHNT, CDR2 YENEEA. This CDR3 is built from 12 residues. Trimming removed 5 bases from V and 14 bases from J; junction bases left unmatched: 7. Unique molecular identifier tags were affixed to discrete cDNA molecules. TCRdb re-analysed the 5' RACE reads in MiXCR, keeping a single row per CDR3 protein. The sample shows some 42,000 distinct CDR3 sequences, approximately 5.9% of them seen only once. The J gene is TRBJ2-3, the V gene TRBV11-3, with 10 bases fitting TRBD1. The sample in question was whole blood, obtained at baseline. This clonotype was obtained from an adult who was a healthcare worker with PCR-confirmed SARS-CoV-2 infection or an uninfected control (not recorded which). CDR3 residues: CASSPGTGELYF. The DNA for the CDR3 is TGTGCCAGCAGCCCTGGGACAGGGGAGTTGTATTTT.